The TCR beta chain under discussion was sequenced for a study of T cells in Graves' hyperthyroidism and ophthalmopathy. Trimming removed 0 bases from V and 8 bases from J; junction bases left unmatched: 8. CDR1 is GTSNPN, CDR2 SVGIG, per germline (reference sequence). The CDR3 extends over 14 amino acids. The TCR beta CDR3 regions underwent amplification using RNA transcripts as the source. Primed by the HTBI set, a first-round RT-PCR was run on the TCR CDR3. TCRdb used MiXCR to reprocess the multiplex PCR reads, holding one entry per CDR3 protein. The sample lists 450,000 to 550,000 distinct CDR3 sequences, around 22% seen once, with about 11% in the top ten. Among ophthalmopathy patients, the Clinical Activity Score reached at least 3, the NOSPECS grade reached at least 4, and duration remained under 3 months.

Sequenced material: blood. The genes are TRBV30 and TRBJ1-2, with 8 bases lining up with TRBD1. The sequence was obtained from a woman in her 30s with Graves' ophthalmopathy. CDR3 nucleotides: TGTGCCTGGAGTGTGGGAGGACAGGGCGACGGCTACACCTTC. Translation gives CAWSVGGQGDGYTF.